This record looks at one TCR beta chain sequence and its context. Its antigen is unknown. Authors of the study amplified TCR beta CDR3 regions from RNA transcripts. A set of HTBI primers served as the primers for a first-round RT-PCR of the TCR CDR3. TCRdb used MiXCR to reprocess the multiplex PCR reads, holding one entry per CDR3 protein. The sample has approximately 400,000 distinct CDR3 sequences; roughly 14% are singletons. V lost 0 bases, J lost 2 bases, and 11 bases lay in between. The CDR3 length is 16 residues. Germline V gene sequence: CDR1 MGHRA, CDR2 YSYEKL. The data were obtained in a study of T cells in Graves' hyperthyroidism and ophthalmopathy. Study-wide background: Before any treatment, at initial diagnosis, peripheral blood was collected.

Study results and limitations: Progression to ophthalmopathy was predicted a median of 6.5 months early.

The PBMCs were taken from roughly 9.3 ml of fresh peripheral blood. The sequence was collected from a man aged 30 to 39 with Graves' hyperthyroidism that later progressed to Graves' ophthalmopathy. The chain combines TRBV4-1 with TRBJ2-1; maybe TRBD2 (5 bases). Source material: blood. CDR3 protein: CASSQDLTGAYNEQFF. For the CDR3, the DNA is TGCGCCAGCAGCCAAGATCTCACCGGGGCCTACAATGAGCAGTTCTTC.